This TCR beta chain was found in a study of blood T cell repertoires in COVID-19. Across the study: The study drew acute and convalescent COVID-19 samples from the United States, Italy and Spain. Sample material is recorded as cDNA or gDNA derived from T cells, B-cell-depleted T cells, or PBMCs.

Per the germline V gene, CDR1 is LNHNV and CDR2 is YYDKDF (reference sequence). This CDR3 has 15 amino acids. Trimming at V came to 3 bases and at J to 2 bases, leaving 7 bases not matched to a gene. Original methodology: How many nucleated cells were present was estimated from reference gene primer amplification. The data were produced by immunoSEQ multiplex PCR, yet TCRdb's version contains in-frame clones alone and is incomplete. That table supplies the V and J calls and clone size; D and trimming were determined from the DNA. The table shows some 30,000 clones, with 87% occurring only once. The clonotype was recovered from a man aged 55 to 70 with active COVID-19. The sequenced material came from peripheral blood. The J gene is TRBJ2-7, the V gene TRBV15; 7 bases fit TRBD2. The CDR3: CATSRARGGAYEQYF. In nucleotides, the CDR3 is TGTGCCACCAGCAGGGCCCGCGGGGGTGCCTACGAGCAGTACTTC.